Sequencing of this TCR beta chain was carried out in a study of vaccination and CD4 T cells after COVID-19. TCRdb recomputed calls from the PCR reads with MiXCR, one row per CDR3 protein. In the table there are tens of thousands of distinct CDR3 sequences, roughly 56% of which are singletons. The CDR3 is 18 residues long. V lost 2 bases, J lost 6 bases, and 17 bases stayed unmatched. Germline V lookup: CDR1 MNHNS, CDR2 SASEGT. Study observations and caveats: Spike mono-reactivity was found in 304 of the 307 vaccine-specific clones identified in convalescent patients. Reactive clone data from convalescent patients indicated a median of roughly 90% appearing only post-vaccination.

In regard to this clonotype: Its antigen is unknown.

This sequence was found in a human donor who had recovered from COVID-19. This specimen was CD4+ T cells from blood, taken before SARS-CoV-2 vaccination. The chain couples TRBV6-1 to TRBJ1-2; 8 bases map to TRBD1. The CDR3 loop is CASSERAFGTGSPNGYTF. CDR3 nucleotides: TGTGCCAGCAGTGAAAGGGCCTTCGGGACAGGCTCTCCCAATGGCTACACCTTC.